Following are 19 T cell receptor beta chains from one sample sequenced in a study of CD8 T cells in ankylosing spondylitis. TCRdb independently ran MiXCR on the 5' RACE reads; one entry per CDR3 protein. Among approximately 290,000 distinct CDR3 sequences listed, less than 25% were seen once. Sequencing input: blood, either unsorted or a sorted T cell fraction (not recorded which). Receptors were obtained from a female donor with ankylosing spondylitis or in good health (not recorded which).

This clonotype was found a few times. Here the CDR3 DNA reads TGTGCCAGCAGCTTACTTGAGGTGTCGAGCACCGGGGAGCTGTTTTTT. Protein product: CASSLLEVSSTGELFF. This chain links TRBV13 with TRBJ2-2; D not certain. Germline V gene sequence: CDR1 PRHDT, CDR2 FYEKMQ (reference sequence). Trimming pared 2 bases from V and 4 bases from J, leaving 14 bases between. The CDR3 covers 16 residues.

The rearrangement uses TRBV12-3 or TRBV12-4 and TRBJ2-2; D perhaps matches TRBD1 (5 bases). The CDR3 contains 13 residues. The ends were cut back, 8 bases at V and 1 base at J, with 8 bases in the middle. DNA of the CDR3: TGTGCCAGCGGCAGGGAGAACACCGGGGAGCTGTTTTTT. This codes for CASGRENTGELFF.

This clonotype was counted between two and nine times. V is TRBV11-2 and J is TRBJ1-1; weak D call: TRBD1 (6 bases). Germline assignment: CDR1 SGHAT and CDR2 FQNNGV. Trimming removed 5 bases from V and 1 base from J, with 14 bases in between. This CDR3 comprises 15 residues. The CDR3 spells CASSTLQGTNTEAFF. The CDR3 DNA reads as TGTGCCAGCAGCACGCTACAGGGTACGAACACTGAAGCTTTCTTT. The full variable domain, in which reference TRBV11-2 and TRBJ1-1 provide the parts outside the CDR3, is EAGVAQSPRYKIIEKRQSVAFWCNPISGHATLYWYQQILGQGPKLLIQFQNNGVVDDSQLPKDRFSAERLKGVDSTLKIQPAKLEDSAVYLCASSTLQGTNTEAFFGQGTRLTVV.

This clonotype was detected only a few times. V usage is TRBV10-3 and J usage is TRBJ2-3; D is perhaps TRBD1 or TRBD2 (6 bases each). The CDR3 covers 15 residues. The germline V and J ends were trimmed by 7 bases and 0 bases, with 14 bases remaining between them. Germline-derived CDR1 and CDR2 are ENHRY and SYGVKD. CDR3: CAIKGGSGSTDTQYF. The CDR3 DNA follows: TGTGCCATCAAAGGGGGAAGCGGGAGCACAGATACGCAGTATTTT.

The table lists this clonotype with a few counts. This rearrangement joins TRBV6-1 to TRBJ2-3, with 9 nucleotides matching TRBD2. This CDR3 is built from 15 residues. Germline CDR1 MNHNS, CDR2 SASEGT. The ends lost 7 bases at V and 3 bases at J; junction bases unmatched: 8. CDR3 region: CASIPSGRWTDTQYF. CDR3 nucleotides: TGTGCCAGCATTCCCAGCGGGAGGTGGACAGATACGCAGTATTTT.

CDR3 sequence (DNA): TGCAGTGCTAGTAACAACCAAGAGACCCAGTACTTC. It translates to CSASNNQETQYF. The V gene is TRBV20-1, the J gene TRBJ2-5; D unresolved. Germline values: CDR1 DFQATT, CDR2 SNEGSKA (reference sequence). The ends were cut back, 3 bases at V and 0 bases at J, with 5 bases in the middle. The CDR3 totals 12 residues.

Note on this clonotype: The conserved phenylalanine or tryptophan is not found at the CDR3 terminus, so this likely reflects a read error. The gene calls are TRBV3-1 and TRBJ2-7; 15 bases line up with TRBD2. Germline CDR1 reads LGHDT; CDR2 reads YNNKEL (reference sequence). CDR3 length: 15 amino acids. V shed 5 bases, J shed 4 bases, and the junction held 3 bases outside the gene matches. CDR3 region: CASSLGTSGRYEQYL. The CDR3 region has the DNA TGTGCCAGCAGCTTAGGGACTAGCGGGAGGTACGAGCAGTACCTC.

This clonotype was seen ten or more times. The gene calls are TRBV6-6 and TRBJ2-3; possible D gene TRBD2, 7 bases. Germline CDR1 is MNHNY and CDR2 is SVGAGI (reference sequence). The CDR3 has 14 residues. The ends were cut back, 8 bases at V and 3 bases at J, with 15 bases in the middle. The CDR3 spells CASRDMGLTDTQYF. The CDR3 DNA reads as TGTGCCAGCCGGGACATGGGACTAACAGATACGCAGTATTTT.

This clonotype has only a few counts. The chain uses TRBV29-1 and TRBJ1-2, with a tentative D call TRBD1 (6 bases). The length of the CDR3 is 13 residues. The germline gives CDR1 SQVTM, CDR2 ANQGSEA. Between the trimmed V and J ends, which lost 8 bases and 4 bases, there was a span of 17 bases. CDR3 loop: CSIAPGGLYGYTF. The CDR3 nucleotides are TGCAGCATAGCTCCGGGGGGCCTCTATGGCTACACCTTC.

The J gene is TRBJ2-1, the V gene TRBV6-2 or TRBV6-3; 12 positions agree with TRBD2. The V gene end was trimmed by 1 base and the J gene end by 13 bases; junction bases not matched to a gene: 17. The CDR3 runs 18 residues. Per the germline V gene, CDR1 is MNHEY and CDR2 is SVGEGT. In DNA, the CDR3 is TGTGCCAGCAGTTACTGGAGACTAGCGGGAGTAGGCCCCACGCCCCAGTTCTTC. The encoded protein is CASSYWRLAGVGPTPQFF.

This clonotype was seen a few times. The V and J genes are TRBV5-8 and TRBJ1-2, with TRBD1 as a possible D gene (6 bases). The V gene's germline CDR1 is SGHTS and CDR2 YDEGEE. V lost 4 bases and J 7 bases, leaving 20 bases between the germline ends. The length of the CDR3 is 15 residues. This CDR3 reads CASSVEITGFTGYTF. The CDR3 region has the DNA TGTGCCAGCAGCGTAGAAATTACAGGGTTCACTGGCTACACCTTC.

The chain has TRBV7-2 and TRBJ2-2; possibly TRBD1 for D (6 bases). Germline CDR1 and CDR2: SGHTA and FQGNSA. This CDR3 region has 15 residues. V was pared by 5 bases and J by 1 base, with 11 bases between. The chain's CDR3 is CASSPQGRNTGELFF. CDR3 nucleotides: TGTGCCAGCAGCCCGCAGGGGCGGAACACCGGGGAGCTGTTTTTT. Full variable domain (remainder filled in from reference TRBV7-2 and TRBJ2-2): GAGVSQSPSNKVTEKGKDVELRCDPISGHTALYWYRQSLGQGLEFLIYFQGNSAPDKSGLPSDRFSAERTGGSVSTLTIQRTQQEDSAVYLCASSPQGRNTGELFFGEGSRLTVL.

The rearrangement joins TRBV11-2 to TRBJ2-1; the D is unclear. Germline V gene data show CDR1 as SGHAT and CDR2 as FQNNGV. The CDR3 has 14 residues. The V end lost 0 bases, the J end lost 6 bases, and 9 bases lay between the germline ends. The DNA of the CDR3 is TGTGCCAGCAGCTTAGATCAAGGACGCAATGAGCAGTTCTTC. Amino acid sequence: CASSLDQGRNEQFF.

The V gene is TRBV16, the J gene TRBJ2-3; perhaps D is TRBD1 or TRBD2 (5 bases each). Looked up from germline, CDR1 is KGHSY and CDR2 is FQNENV. This CDR3 comprises 16 residues. In DNA, the CDR3 is TGTGCTAGTGGTCCCTGGGGGAGCGGCTCCACAGATACGCAGTATTTT. Encoded protein: CASGPWGSGSTDTQYF.

The gene calls are TRBV23-1 and TRBJ2-2, with 7 bases fitting TRBD2. TRBV23-1 is flagged as an ORF with uncertain function. V lost 4 bases and J lost 3; bases outside the gene matches: 14. CDR3 length: 18 residues. CDR3 residues: CASSPGGRPSGYTGELFF. In DNA form, the CDR3 reads TGCGCCAGCAGTCCCGGAGGCCGGCCTAGCGGATACACCGGGGAGCTGTTTTTT.

The CDR3 sequence is CASFGQRTDTQYF. CDR3 DNA sequence: TGTGCCAGCTTCGGACAGCGCACAGATACGCAGTATTTT. The chain carries TRBV28 and TRBJ2-3; tentative D call: TRBD1 (6 bases). The ends were cut back, 8 bases at V and 1 base at J, with 10 bases in the middle. This CDR3 is 13 amino acids long. Germline CDR1 reads MDHEN; CDR2 reads SYDVKM.

This clonotype appeared a few times. V is TRBV7-9 and J is TRBJ2-4; TRBD1 might be the D (5 bases). CDR1 is SEHNR and CDR2 is FQNEAQ in the germline V gene (reference sequence). Trimming removed 8 bases from V and 4 bases from J, with 18 bases in between. This CDR3 spans 15 amino acids. Written as DNA, the CDR3 is TGTGCCAGCGGGCCCCAGGCCCGGACAAAAAACATTCAGTACTTC. Translating it yields CASGPQARTKNIQYF.

Only a few counts were recorded for this clonotype. The chain recombines TRBV6-1 with TRBJ1-4; D unresolved. The CDR3 covers 14 residues. Between the trimmed V and J ends, which lost 7 bases and 0 bases, there was a span of 9 bases. Looked up from germline, CDR1 is MNHNS and CDR2 is SASEGT. This chain's CDR3 is CASKAGPTNEKLFF. The CDR3 DNA reads TGTGCCAGCAAGGCCGGCCCAACTAATGAAAAACTGTTTTTT.

The chain is built from TRBV6-1 and TRBJ2-5; maybe TRBD1 (6 bases). The CDR3 length is 14 residues. Germline CDR1 and CDR2: MNHNS and SASEGT. V lost 2 bases and J 5 bases, leaving 12 bases between the germline ends. CDR3 sequence: CASSEIWGRETQYF. The DNA of the CDR3 is TGTGCCAGCAGTGAAATCTGGGGGCGGGAGACCCAGTACTTC.